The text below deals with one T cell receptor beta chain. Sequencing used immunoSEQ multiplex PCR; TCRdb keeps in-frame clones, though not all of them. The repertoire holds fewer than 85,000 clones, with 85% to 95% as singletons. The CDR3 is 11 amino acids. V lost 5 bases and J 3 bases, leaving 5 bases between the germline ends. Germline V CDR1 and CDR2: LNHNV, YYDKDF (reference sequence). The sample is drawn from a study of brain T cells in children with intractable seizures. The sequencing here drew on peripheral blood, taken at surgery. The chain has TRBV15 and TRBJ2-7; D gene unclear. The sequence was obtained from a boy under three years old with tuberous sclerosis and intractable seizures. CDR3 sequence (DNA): TGTGCCACCAGCGGAAACTACGAGCAGTACTTC. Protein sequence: CATSGNYEQYF. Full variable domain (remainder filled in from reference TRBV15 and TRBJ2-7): DAMVIQNPRYQVTQFGKPVTLSCSQTLNHNVMYWYQQKSSQAPKLLFHYYDKDFNNEADTPDNFQSRRPNTSFCFLDIRSPGLGDTAMYLCATSGNYEQYFGPGTRLTVT.